The next 25 T cell receptor beta chains were all read from a single sample in a study of glioma-infiltrating T cells. The iRepertoire nested amplicon-rescue multiplex PCR amplified TCR alpha and beta CDR3s from RNA. TCRdb fed the multiplex PCR reads into MiXCR, producing one record per CDR3 protein. The sample has about 140,000 distinct CDR3 sequences; roughly two fifths are singletons. The sequenced material came from glioma tissue, nonneoplastic brain tissue, or PBMCs (not recorded which). These receptors all come from a human donor with low-grade glioma or glioblastoma, undergoing nonglioma brain surgery, or in good health (not recorded which).

The chain is built from TRBV20-1 and TRBJ1-2; D uncertain. The germline V and J ends were trimmed by 3 bases and 1 base, with 6 bases remaining between them. The CDR3 consists of 12 residues. The V gene's germline CDR1 is DFQATT and CDR2 SNEGSKA (reference sequence). The CDR3 DNA is TGCAGTGCTAGGTCGGTTAACTATGGCTACACCTTC. Its translation: CSARSVNYGYTF.

In this sample, this clonotype turned up a few times. The chain joins TRBV6-6 to TRBJ2-7; D gene ambiguous. V was cut by 2 bases and J by 2 bases, with 13 bases left in between. In germline, CDR1 is MNHNY, CDR2 SVGAGI (reference sequence). The CDR3 has 15 amino acids. The CDR3 loop is CASSYRTTGAYEQYF. In nucleotides, the CDR3 is TGTGCCAGCAGTTACAGAACGACCGGAGCCTACGAGCAGTACTTC.

This clonotype was detected a few times. The V and J genes are TRBV4-2 and TRBJ2-1, with TRBD1 identical over 8 bases. The germline V gene has CDR1 LGHNA and CDR2 YNFKEQ. CDR3 length equals 19 residues. V shed 0 bases, J shed 8 bases, and the junction held 18 bases outside the gene matches. This CDR3 reads CASSQEVTGALSVSDEQFF. The CDR3 DNA reads as TGTGCCAGCAGCCAAGAAGTGACAGGGGCTCTCTCGGTTTCCGATGAGCAGTTCTTC.

This clonotype was observed at least ten times. V and J are TRBV6-1 and TRBJ1-1; D not certain. Germline V gene lookup returns CDR1 MNHNS and CDR2 SASEGT. The CDR3 is made up of 12 amino acids. Trimming pared 5 bases from V and 5 bases from J, leaving 9 bases between. The CDR3 region is CASSSRVTEAFF. DNA for the CDR3: TGTGCCAGCAGTTCGAGGGTTACTGAAGCTTTCTTT.

This rearrangement joins TRBV6-6 to TRBJ2-3; no reliable D call. Trimming removed 0 bases at V and 2 bases at J, with 9 bases between. Germline assignment: CDR1 MNHNY and CDR2 SVGAGI (reference sequence). This CDR3 has 15 amino acids. The CDR3 sequence: CASSYSRTDTDTQYF. CDR3 coding DNA: TGTGCCAGCAGTTACTCGCGGACCGACACAGATACGCAGTATTTT.

This clonotype has only a few counts. Here the CDR3 reads CASSLEATQYF. In DNA, the CDR3 is TGTGCCAGCAGCTTAGAGGCGACCCAGTACTTC. V usage is TRBV7-2 and J usage is TRBJ2-5; D remains unclear. With 1 base removed from V and 7 bases from J, the gap between germline ends came to 4 bases. This CDR3 is built from 11 residues. Germline loops: CDR1 SGHTA, CDR2 FQGNSA.

The chain has TRBV7-8 and TRBJ1-4; D might be TRBD1 (5 bases). This CDR3 comprises 17 residues. V lost 2 bases, J lost 0 bases, and 13 bases lay in between. Germline CDR1 reads SGHVS; CDR2 reads FQNEAQ. The CDR3 DNA is TGTGCCAGCAGCTTAATTCCGGGACTAGCAACTAATGAAAAACTGTTTTTT. Translating gives CASSLIPGLATNEKLFF.

A few counts support this clonotype. The chain combines TRBV7-2 with TRBJ1-5; 8 bases fit TRBD1. V dropped 5 bases and J dropped 1; count of bases not matched to a gene: 1. This CDR3 is built from 14 residues. The germline V gene encodes CDR1 SGHTA and CDR2 FQGNSA. The CDR3 nucleotides read TGTGCCAGCAGCCGACAGGGGAGCAATCAGCCCCAGCATTTT. Protein product: CASSRQGSNQPQHF. The variable domain in full, completed from reference TRBV7-2 and TRBJ1-5, reads GAGVSQSPSNKVTEKGKDVELRCDPISGHTALYWYRQSLGQGLEFLIYFQGNSAPDKSGLPSDRFSAERTGGSVSTLTIQRTQQEDSAVYLCASSRQGSNQPQHFGDGTRLSIL.

The chain combines TRBV25-1 with TRBJ2-1, with no clear D. The ends were cut back, 8 bases at V and 0 bases at J, with 11 bases in the middle. In germline, CDR1 is MGHDK, CDR2 SYGVNS. The CDR3 has 14 residues. CDR3 loop: CASSDVSSYNEQFF. The CDR3 DNA follows: TGTGCCAGCTCCGACGTTAGCTCCTACAATGAGCAGTTCTTC.

The rearrangement uses TRBV7-2 and TRBJ2-7; 13 nucleotides align to TRBD2. The length of the CDR3 is 14 residues. The J segment lost 6 bases and the V segment lost 1 base, leaving 0 bases of the junction unmatched. Germline loops: CDR1 SGHTA, CDR2 FQGNSA. The CDR3: CASSLGLAGGEQYF. CDR3 DNA sequence: TGTGCCAGCAGCTTAGGACTAGCGGGGGGCGAGCAGTACTTC.

A note on this clonotype: Its ends do not fully match the called genes, so a read error is possible. J is TRBJ2-2 and V is TRBV6-2 or TRBV6-3, with D perhaps matching TRBD2 (5 bases). CDR1 is MNHEY, CDR2 SVGEGT, per germline. The CDR3 totals 11 residues. The CDR3 loop is CAIIYTGELSF. Here the CDR3 DNA reads TGTGCCATCATTTATACCGGGGAGCTGTCTTTT.

This clonotype was detected a few times. The rearrangement links TRBV15 to TRBJ2-7, with TRBD1 matching over 7 bases. The CDR3 covers 15 residues. Germline V lookup: CDR1 LNHNV, CDR2 YYDKDF (reference sequence). V trimming: 5 bases; J trimming: 3 bases; junction bases outside the gene matches: 10. CDR3: CATSHSGQPNYEQYF. The CDR3, as DNA: TGTGCCACCAGCCACTCGGGACAGCCAAACTACGAGCAGTACTTC.

The sample holds a few counts of this clonotype. V and J are TRBV15 and TRBJ2-1, with 7 bases that match TRBD1. The length of the CDR3 is 15 residues. J was trimmed by 4 bases and V by 0 bases; bases with no gene match: 3. Germline V CDR1 and CDR2: LNHNV, YYDKDF (reference sequence). CDR3 sequence: CATSREGQRYNEQFF. The CDR3 coding sequence is TGTGCCACCAGCAGAGAGGGACAGAGATACAATGAGCAGTTCTTC.

Concerning this clonotype itself: At one end, the junction sequence differs from germline, possibly due to a read error. The rearrangement links TRBV6-6 to TRBJ1-1, with D tentatively TRBD1 (6 bases). This CDR3 is built from 15 residues. The V gene's germline CDR1 is MNHNY and CDR2 SVGAGI (reference sequence). This CDR3 reads CASSESNRENTEAFF. CDR3 DNA sequence: TGCGCCAGCAGTGAGTCTAACAGGGAGAACACTGAAGCTTTCTTT.

The chain employs TRBV10-3 and TRBJ1-1; D call uncertain. The CDR3 is 12 amino acids. Per the germline V gene, CDR1 is ENHRY and CDR2 is SYGVKD. V dropped 0 bases and J dropped 11 bases, with 10 bases sitting between them. The CDR3 reads CAISESDLRAFF. The CDR3 nucleotides read TGTGCCATCAGTGAGTCGGATCTTCGGGCTTTCTTT.

The chain is built from TRBV20-1 and TRBJ1-1; no clear D gene. Trimming cost V 1 base and J 6 bases, with 6 bases left between them. The CDR3 totals 11 residues. Germline loops: CDR1 DFQATT, CDR2 SNEGSKA (reference sequence). CDR3 coding DNA: TGCAGTGCTAGAGTGTGGGCTGAAGCTTTCTTT. Protein product: CSARVWAEAFF.

This chain uses TRBV6-1 with TRBJ1-2; D may be TRBD1 (5 bases). Between the trimmed V and J ends, which lost 7 bases and 7 bases, there was a span of 19 bases. Germline loops: CDR1 MNHNS, CDR2 SASEGT. This CDR3 comprises 14 residues. As DNA, the CDR3 is TGTGCCAGCAAGGGTTTGGGGCAGGGATTTGGCTACACCTTC. This gives the protein CASKGLGQGFGYTF.

V is TRBV18 and J is TRBJ1-1; the D gene is possibly TRBD1 (5 bases). The CDR3 runs to 17 residues. With 3 bases removed from V and 3 bases from J, the gap between germline ends came to 20 bases. Germline CDR1 reads KGHSH; CDR2 reads LQKENI. CDR3 nucleotide sequence: TGTGCCAGCTCACCTCGGTTTTCAGGGATTGAGCACACTGAAGCTTTCTTT. Residues: CASSPRFSGIEHTEAFF.

This clonotype was counted only a few times. The genes are TRBV12-3 or TRBV12-4 and TRBJ2-1; TRBD2 matches 11 bases. The CDR3 extends over 13 amino acids. With 10 bases clipped from V and 6 bases from J, the junction kept 5 bases outside the gene matches. The CDR3 loop is CATRSGGANEQFF. The CDR3 DNA sequence: TGTGCCACCCGTAGCGGGGGGGCCAATGAGCAGTTCTTC.

This clonotype was observed a handful of times. The CDR3 coding sequence is TGTGCCAGTAGTGCACAGGGGGGGCAGCCCCAGCATTTT. Translated, it gives CASSAQGGQPQHF. The chain employs TRBV19 and TRBJ1-5, with 8 bases that match TRBD1. With V trimmed by 5 bases and J by 7 bases, 4 bases remained unmatched. Germline CDR1 and CDR2: LNHDA and SQIVND (reference sequence). This CDR3 has 13 residues.

V and J are TRBV20-1 and TRBJ2-7; TRBD2 agrees at 8 bases. Germline CDR1 is DFQATT and CDR2 is SNEGSKA (reference sequence). The CDR3 runs 14 residues. V gave up 2 bases and J gave up 7 bases; unmatched junction bases: 10. Here the CDR3 DNA reads TGCAGTGCTAGACTTAGAGCGGGAGCGGCTGAGCAGTACTTC. Translated: CSARLRAGAAEQYF.

CDR3 in amino acids: CASSSTSQSNEQFF. The CDR3 bases are TGTGCCAGCAGCTCGACTAGCCAGTCCAATGAGCAGTTCTTC. V and J are TRBV11-3 and TRBJ2-1, with 7 nucleotides matching TRBD2. Germline CDR1 reads SGHNT; CDR2 reads YENEEA. The CDR3 consists of 14 residues. With V trimmed by 4 bases and J by 6 bases, 6 bases remained unmatched.

The CDR3 DNA reads as TGTGCCAGCAGCGGGGACACCTACGAGCAGTACTTC. It translates to CASSGDTYEQYF. This chain links TRBV7-9 with TRBJ2-7; possible D gene TRBD1, 6 bases. V lost 5 bases and J 2 bases, leaving 7 bases between the germline ends. The germline V gene encodes CDR1 SEHNR and CDR2 FQNEAQ (reference sequence). The length of the CDR3 is 12 residues.

V is TRBV20-1 and J is TRBJ2-3, with TRBD2 matching over 8 bases. This CDR3 is built from 14 residues. V shed 4 bases, J shed 1 base, and the junction held 4 bases outside the gene matches. Germline lookup yields CDR1 DFQATT and CDR2 SNEGSKA (reference sequence). The CDR3 reads CSAMPGGGTDTQYF. In DNA, the CDR3 is TGCAGTGCTATGCCGGGGGGGGGCACAGATACGCAGTATTTT.

This sequence joins TRBV28 and TRBJ2-1, with 11 bases identical to TRBD2. The CDR3 contains 15 residues. With 6 bases clipped from V and 10 bases from J, the junction kept 11 bases outside the gene matches. The V gene's germline CDR1 is MDHEN and CDR2 SYDVKM. The CDR3 bases are TGTGCCAGCAGGGAGCCGGGACTAGCGGCACGAGAGCAGTTCTTC. Its translation is CASREPGLAAREQFF.